A selection of T cell receptor beta chains follows, all from one sample in a study of cytomegalovirus exposure and HLA in healthy donors. Sequenced by immunoSEQ multiplex PCR; TCRdb stores in-frame clones only, minus some. The sample has roughly 80,000 clones, approximately 62% seen once; the top ten hold 3.5% to 4.5%. The source material was PBMCs. These receptors came from a male donor in good health and CMV-seropositive. Each CDR3 is given with its conserved first and last residue. A D gene is named only where the DNA matches it firmly. For some rows the clone size is stated as once, few or many, or as a class when expanded; others skip it.

TRBJ1-2	-	TRBV5-1	-	TGCGCCAGCAGCTTCTTAACAGTGAAGAACTATGGCTACACCTTC	CASSFLTVKNYGYTF
TRBJ2-7	-	TRBV6-4	-	TGTGCCAGCAGTGACGTCCAGCGTGACGAGCAGTACTTC	CASSDVQRDEQYF
TRBJ2-1	-	TRBV29-1	-	TGCAGCGTTGGCAGGTCGCTGAACAATGAGCAGTTCTTC	CSVGRSLNNEQFF
TRBJ1-2	-	TRBV7-2	-	TGTGCCAGCAGCTTACACAGAAACTATGGCTACACCTTC	CASSLHRNYGYTF
TRBJ1-2	-	TRBV5-1	TRBD1	TGCGCCAGCAGCTTGGTCCCAACGGGACAGTATGGCTACACCTTC	CASSLVPTGQYGYTF
TRBJ2-3	-	TRBV7-9	TRBD2	TGTGCCAGCGGGAGGCGGGGGGTCACAGATACGCAGTATTTT	CASGRRGVTDTQYF
TRBJ1-5	few	TRBV9	-	TGTGCCAGCAGCCCCCGGGGGGAGATTAATCAGCCCCAGCATTTT	CASSPRGEINQPQHF
TRBJ1-1	-	TRBV11-2	-	TGTGCCAGCAGCTTGCACGCTGGGGAGACTGAAGCTTTCTTT	CASSLHAGETEAFF
TRBJ2-7	-	TRBV19	TRBD2	TGTGCCAGTAGTATCGCGGGGGGCCAACTCGAGCAGTACTTC	CASSIAGGQLEQYF
TRBJ2-7	-	TRBV28	TRBD2	TGTGCCAGCACCTCCCGCGGCGGGAGAAGTACCTCCTACGAGCAGTACTTC	CASTSRGGRSTSYEQYF
TRBJ2-7	-	TRBV6-4	TRBD2	TGTGCCAGCTCGCGGGAGAACTACGAGCAGTACTTC	CASSRENYEQYF
TRBJ2-7	-	TRBV30	-	TGTGCCTGGAGTGTAAGAATTTTGAGGGGGTCAGAAGGATACGAGCAGTACTTC	CAWSVRILRGSEGYEQYF
TRBJ1-1	-	TRBV14	-	TGTGCCAGCAGCCAGATGGGGGCTTTGGGCACTGAAGCTTTCTTT	CASSQMGALGTEAFF
TRBJ2-5	-	TRBV6-6	-	TGTGCCAGCAGCGACAGGATCGAACAAGAGACCCAGTACTTC	CASSDRIEQETQYF
TRBJ2-5	-	TRBV28	-	TGTGCCAGCAAGGGGGCGGGGGGCCGGGAGACCCAGTACTTC	CASKGAGGRETQYF
TRBJ1-5	few	TRBV6-1	-	TGTGCCAGCAGTGGCAGGGCTGTTAGCAATCAGCCCCAGCATTTT	CASSGRAVSNQPQHF
TRBJ1-5	-	TRBV4-1	TRBD1	TGCGCCAGCAGCCAAACGGGACAGGACTTCCAGCCCCAGCATTTT	CASSQTGQDFQPQHF
TRBJ1-1	-	TRBV9	-	TGTGCCAGCAGCGTAGAGGGAGTAGGCACTGAAGCTTTCTTT	CASSVEGVGTEAFF
TRBJ2-1	-	TRBV7-6	TRBD2	TGTGCCAGCAGCCCGCGGGGGGCTAGCGGGAGGAATGAGCAGTTCTTC	CASSPRGASGRNEQFF
TRBJ2-5	few	TRBV15	TRBD2	TGTGCCACCAGCGGAACGGGACTAGCGGGGAGGGGGGAGACCCAGTACTTC	CATSGTGLAGRGETQYF
TRBJ2-7	-	TRBV7-2	TRBD1	TGTGCCAGCAGCTCCCCCCGGACAGGCGACTCCTACGAGCAGTACTTC	CASSSPRTGDSYEQYF
TRBJ2-7	-	TRBV9	-	TGTGCCAGCAGCAATTCCGGGACTGATCCCTCCTACGAGCAGTACTTC	CASSNSGTDPSYEQYF
TRBJ2-7	few	TRBV6-5	-	TGTGCCAGCAGTTCGACTCCCCCCTACGAGCAGTACTTC	CASSSTPPYEQYF
TRBJ2-1	-	TRBV6-5	TRBD2	TGTGCCAGCAGTTCCGGACTAGCGGGGTACAATGAGCAGTTCTTC	CASSSGLAGYNEQFF
TRBJ1-2	-	TRBV28	-	TGTGCCGGGAGATCGGCAGGGGACAACTATGGCTACACCTTC	CAGRSAGDNYGYTF
TRBJ2-7	once	TRBV6-5	TRBD2	TGTGCCAGCAGTTACTCGCCTAGCGGGAGCCGCGAGCAGTACTTC	CASSYSPSGSREQYF
TRBJ2-7	-	TRBV7-8	TRBD1	TGTGCCAGCAGCTTAGAGCCAGGAGGGACAGGGGGAGACGAGCAGTACTTC	CASSLEPGGTGGDEQYF
TRBJ1-2	-	TRBV27	-	TGTGCCAGCAGTTCCCTCGACAGGCCCAGCGGCTACACCTTC	CASSSLDRPSGYTF
TRBJ1-2	once	TRBV19	-	TGTGCCAGTACCTCGGGGGGCGGTTATGGCTACACCTTC	CASTSGGGYGYTF
TRBJ1-5	-	TRBV30	-	TGTGCCTGGAGTCAGGCAGGGGACCAGCCCCAGCATTTT	CAWSQAGDQPQHF
TRBJ2-1	-	TRBV5-1	TRBD1	TGCGCCAGCAGTCCGAGGAGACAGGGGTGGAATGAGCAGTTCTTC	CASSPRRQGWNEQFF
TRBJ1-4	-	TRBV9	-	TGTGCCAGCAGCTGGGGGCAGGGAGCTAATGAAAAACTGTTTTTT	CASSWGQGANEKLFF
TRBJ2-1	-	TRBV30	-	TGTGCCTGGAGATCTCCGGGAGCGACCTACAATGAGCAGTTCTTC	CAWRSPGATYNEQFF
TRBJ2-7	-	TRBV4-3	-	TGCGCCAGCAGCCAGGACAGATCCTACGAGCAGTACTTC	CASSQDRSYEQYF
TRBJ2-2	few	TRBV5-1	-	TGCGCCAGCAGCTTGGGGGGGGACAGCTTGAACACCGGGGAGCTGTTTTTT	CASSLGGDSLNTGELFF
TRBJ1-1	few	TRBV19	TRBD1	TGTGCCAGTAGTATACGTGGAGGGGGCCTCGACACTGAAGCTTTCTTT	CASSIRGGGLDTEAFF
TRBJ2-1	-	TRBV11-1	TRBD1	TGTGCCAGCAGCTTCGGACAGGGGGGTATTAAGGATGAGCAGTTCTTC	CASSFGQGGIKDEQFF
TRBJ2-1	-	TRBV5-1	TRBD2	TGCGCCAGCAGCCAAGCGGGAGGGTCCTACAATGAGCAGCTCTTC	CASSQAGGSYNEQLF
TRBJ1-4	-	TRBV6-5	-	TGTGCCAGCACCTTAGGGGGACCCGCGGACGAAAAACTGTTTTTT	CASTLGGPADEKLFF
TRBJ2-3	-	TRBV5-6	-	TGTGCCAGCAGCTTGGGGCCAGGGGACACAGATACGCAGTATTTT	CASSLGPGDTDTQYF
TRBJ2-3	-	TRBV20-1	-	TGCAGTGCCACGGACTACGCGCAGTATTTT	CSATDYAQYF
TRBJ1-5	-	TRBV9	-	TGTGCCAGCAGCGTCGGGTCCGCCGATCAGCCCCAGCATTTT	CASSVGSADQPQHF
TRBJ1-2	-	TRBV29-1	-	TGCAGCGTCCGCGGGTCAGTGATCTATGGCTACACCTTC	CSVRGSVIYGYTF
TRBJ2-3	-	TRBV6-4	TRBD2	TGTGCCAGCAGTGACTCGACTAGCGGATTCACAGATACGCAGTATTTT	CASSDSTSGFTDTQYF
TRBJ1-2	few	TRBV29-1	-	TGCAGCGTTGTCTTAGGTGGTAGGGGATTGGGACTGAATAACTATGGCTACACCTTC	CSVVLGGRGLGLNNYGYTF
TRBJ2-4	few	TRBV28	TRBD1	TGTGCCAGCAGTCGACAGGGTGAAGGGAACATTCAGTACTTC	CASSRQGEGNIQYF
TRBJ2-7	-	TRBV5-4	-	TGTGCCAGCAGCTTTGGGGGCGTAAGTTACGAGCAGTACTTC	CASSFGGVSYEQYF
TRBJ2-5	-	TRBV7-8	TRBD1	TGTGCCAGCAGCCGGGACAGGGGGATTAAGACCCAGTACTTC	CASSRDRGIKTQYF
TRBJ1-1	once	TRBV19	TRBD1	TGTGCCAGCACAGGGGCCTTTAGGGAGACTGAAGCTTTCTTT	CASTGAFRETEAFF
TRBJ2-5	few	TRBV28	TRBD2	TGTGCCAGCAAAGGGACTAGCGGGGTTTTTGAGACCCAGTACTTC	CASKGTSGVFETQYF
TRBJ2-1	once	TRBV11-2	-	TGTGCCAGCAGCCTAGACAGAGGGGGGGAGTTCTTC	CASSLDRGGEFF
TRBJ1-1	-	TRBV5-1	TRBD1	TGCGCCAGCAGCTCCACAGGGGTTCCTGAAGCTTTCTTT	CASSSTGVPEAFF
TRBJ2-2	-	TRBV7-9	TRBD1	TGTGCCAGCAGCTTGGGACAGGCAGGAACCGGGGAGCTGTTTTTT	CASSLGQAGTGELFF
TRBJ2-7	-	TRBV27	TRBD1	TGTGCCAGCAGTTCCTCGGACAGGTTCATCGGTGAGCAGTACTTC	CASSSSDRFIGEQYF
TRBJ1-1	-	TRBV28	-	TGTGCCAGCAGCCCCCGCCGGGAGAACACTGAAGCTTTCTTT	CASSPRRENTEAFF
TRBJ2-5	-	TRBV5-5	-	TGTGCCAGCAGCTCCCCCAAGGGGTCCCTTCAAGAGACCCAGTACTTC	CASSSPKGSLQETQYF
TRBJ2-3	-	TRBV4-2	-	TGTGCCAGCAGCCCACTACCAATCGTGGATACGCAGTATTTT	CASSPLPIVDTQYF
TRBJ2-7	-	TRBV10-3	-	TGTGCCATCAGTGAGGGTGAATACGAGCAGTACTTC	CAISEGEYEQYF
TRBJ2-3	few	TRBV21-1	-	TGTGCCAGCAGCGACCACAGGGCCCGCCCGCAGTATTTT	CASSDHRARPQYF
TRBJ1-5	-	TRBV2	-	TGTGCCAGCAACCGGGACACCAGTTATCAGCCCCAGCATTTT	CASNRDTSYQPQHF